This TCR beta chain stems from a study of beta chain features in type 1 diabetes. Study-wide background: Across the samples, some 99 million sorted cells were examined in total. Study results and limitations: TCRB repertoires of naive, central memory and Treg cells appeared more similar among patients than among healthy donors. Because the template was cDNA, high-expressing cells might be over-represented. Moderate but significant shortening of TCRB CDR3s was recorded in all four CD4+ subsets from Type 1 diabetes patients.

Trimming shortened V by 4 bases and J by 2 bases, and 15 bases separated the two germline ends. The germline V gene has CDR1 SEHNR and CDR2 FQNEAQ (reference sequence). The CDR3 has 15 amino acids. Comment on this clone: What it recognizes is unknown.

The entirety of the isolated RNA underwent reverse transcription, so expressed TCRB transcripts were sequenced. There were approximately 3.5 million reads on average in the naive, central memory and regulatory T cell samples. TCRdb keeps only in-frame clones here, not all; method: immunoSEQ multiplex PCR. The table includes some 350,000 clones, around a tenth detected once. The sequence came from a man aged 25-40 years with type 1 diabetes. The sample taken for sequencing was central memory CD4+ T cells from blood. V gene TRBV7-9 combines with J gene TRBJ2-7; possibly TRBD2 for D (6 bases). DNA of the CDR3: TGTGCCAGCAGCTACGCCGGGACTGGTACCTACGAGCAGTACTTC. It encodes CASSYAGTGTYEQYF.